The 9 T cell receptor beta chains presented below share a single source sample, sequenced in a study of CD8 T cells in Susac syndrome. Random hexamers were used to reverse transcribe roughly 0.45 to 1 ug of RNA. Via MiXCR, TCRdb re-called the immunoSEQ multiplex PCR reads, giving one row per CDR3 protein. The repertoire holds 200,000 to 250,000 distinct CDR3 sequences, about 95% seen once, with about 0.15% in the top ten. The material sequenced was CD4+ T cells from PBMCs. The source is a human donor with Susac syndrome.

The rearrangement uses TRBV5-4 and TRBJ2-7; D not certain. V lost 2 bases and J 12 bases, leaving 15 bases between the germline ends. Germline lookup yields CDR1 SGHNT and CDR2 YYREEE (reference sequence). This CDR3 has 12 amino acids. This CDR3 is CASSLKGSPLYF. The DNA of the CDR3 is TGTGCCAGCAGCTTAAAGGGCAGCCCCCTGTACTTC.

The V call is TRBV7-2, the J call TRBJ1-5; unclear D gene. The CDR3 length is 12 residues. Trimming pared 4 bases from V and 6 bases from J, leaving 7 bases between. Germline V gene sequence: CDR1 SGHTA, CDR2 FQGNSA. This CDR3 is CASSSNLQPQHF. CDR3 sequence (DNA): TGTGCCAGCAGCTCTAATCTTCAGCCCCAGCATTTT.

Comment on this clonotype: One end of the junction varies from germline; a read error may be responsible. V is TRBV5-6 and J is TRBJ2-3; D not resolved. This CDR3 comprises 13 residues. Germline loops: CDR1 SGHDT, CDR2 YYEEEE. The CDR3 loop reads CASTLAIPKEQYF. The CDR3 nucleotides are TGTGCCAGCACCTTGGCGATTCCTAAGGAGCAGTATTTT.

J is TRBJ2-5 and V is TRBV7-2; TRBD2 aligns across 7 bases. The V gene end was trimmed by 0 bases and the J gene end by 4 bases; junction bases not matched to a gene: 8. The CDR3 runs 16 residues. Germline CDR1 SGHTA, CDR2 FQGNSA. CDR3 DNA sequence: TGTGCCAGCAGCTTAGCGCAAGGCGGGGGTGGAGAGACCCAGTACTTC. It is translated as CASSLAQGGGGETQYF.

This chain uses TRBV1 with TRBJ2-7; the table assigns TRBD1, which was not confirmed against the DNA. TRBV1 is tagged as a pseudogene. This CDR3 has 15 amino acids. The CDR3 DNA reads TGCACCAGCAGCCAAGGACAGGGGAGGGAAAGCGAGCAGTACTTC. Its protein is CTSSQGQGRESEQYF.

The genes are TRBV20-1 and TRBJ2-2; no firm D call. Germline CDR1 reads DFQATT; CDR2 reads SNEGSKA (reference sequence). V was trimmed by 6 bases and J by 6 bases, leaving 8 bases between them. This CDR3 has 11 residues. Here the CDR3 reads CSATVAGELFF. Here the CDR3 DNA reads TGCAGTGCAACGGTAGCCGGGGAGCTGTTTTTT.

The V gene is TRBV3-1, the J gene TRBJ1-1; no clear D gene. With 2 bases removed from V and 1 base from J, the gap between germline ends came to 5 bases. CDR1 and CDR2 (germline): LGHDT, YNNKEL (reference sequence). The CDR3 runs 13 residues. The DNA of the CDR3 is TGTGCCAGCAGCCAACTAGGGAACACTGAAGCTTTCTTT. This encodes CASSQLGNTEAFF. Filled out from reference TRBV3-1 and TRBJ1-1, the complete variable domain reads DTAVSQTPKYLVTQMGNDKSIKCEQNLGHDTMYWYKQDSKKFLKIMFSYNNKELIINETVPNRFSPKSPDKAHLNLHINSLELGDSAVYFCASSQLGNTEAFFGQGTRLTVV.

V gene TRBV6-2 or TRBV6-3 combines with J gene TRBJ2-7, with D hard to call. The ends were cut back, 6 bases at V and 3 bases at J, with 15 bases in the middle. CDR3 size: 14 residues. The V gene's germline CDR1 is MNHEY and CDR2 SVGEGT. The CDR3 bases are TGTGCCAGCAGCCCCCCCGCACACGGCTACGAGCAGTACTTC. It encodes CASSPPAHGYEQYF.

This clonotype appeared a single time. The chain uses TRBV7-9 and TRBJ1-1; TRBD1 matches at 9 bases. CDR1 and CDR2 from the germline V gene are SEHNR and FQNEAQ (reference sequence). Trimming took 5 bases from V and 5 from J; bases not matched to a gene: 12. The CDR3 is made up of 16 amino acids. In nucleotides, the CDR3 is TGTGCCAGCAGCAAGAGTCCCGGGACAGGGCAGACTGAAGCTTTCTTT. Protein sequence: CASSKSPGTGQTEAFF.